This TCR beta chain was captured by sequencing in a study of cytomegalovirus exposure and HLA in healthy donors. Background on the study: Among approximately 400 genotyped donors, more than 65% fell in the Caucasian-associated ancestry cluster.

CDR1 is MDHEN, CDR2 SYDVKM, per germline. V lost 4 bases, J lost 0 bases, and 12 bases lay in between. The length of the CDR3 is 15 residues. Study findings and constraints: A missense DCLRE1C variant was associated with V- and J-gene trimming of TCR beta chains in a later analysis, and an independent cohort replicated the association. Cytomegalovirus-associated TCR beta chains were listed, numbering roughly 150.

Turning to this clone: The antigen is not known.

The PCR made use of 60 Vbeta and 13 Jbeta primers. Assay used: immunoSEQ multiplex PCR; TCRdb lists only in-frame clones, some missing. The data show 130,000 or so clones, roughly 73% seen once. The chain links TRBV28 to TRBJ1-1, with D hard to call. This receptor was obtained from a female donor in good health and CMV-seronegative. Sequencing used PBMCs. CDR3 bases: TGTGCCAGCAGTTGGGCCGGCCGAATGAACACTGAAGCTTTCTTT. Translation: CASSWAGRMNTEAFF.